This TCR beta chain was identified in a study of human T cells and chemical hapten exposure (dated by TCRdb to about 2021). About the investigation overall: For sensitization, 2% DPC in acetone was applied to an approximately 2 cm by approximately 2 cm area of upper inner arm skin. Patients additionally received weekly therapeutic DPC doses to the scalp throughout the approximately 25-week study period. Patch testing was performed on the upper back with Finn chambers containing 0.01% DPC, and the patch tests were scored after 6 days according to International Contact Dermatitis Research Group standards. The patient cohort, mostly female, included alopecia areata with under or over 50% scalp involvement, alopecia totalis and alopecia universalis. Libraries were pooled for sequencing, and per-sample TCR yields varied mainly because of small differences in library volumes within the pool. Peripheral blood TCR repertoire changes were tracked in vivo in alopecia patients during primary and secondary sensitization to the hapten diphenylcyclopropenone (DPC). Blood samples were taken from patients before sensitization (week 0) and at 2, 6 and about 24 weeks after DPC sensitization. Some 29 alopecia patients gave blood for TCR sequencing at one to four time points (pre-sensitization, 2, 6 and 24 weeks).

As for this clonotype: Its cognate antigen has yet to be identified. No quality values exist for individual bases; no much larger clone is one base distant.

The time point label here, explained by the study, means: patch test 1, 2 weeks after DPC sensitization. According to the study, the label for this sample's treatment or condition signals: therapeutic diphenylcyclopropenone sensitization with weekly scalp DPC. At each patch-test visit, blood was drawn before the patch test was applied. To be eligible, patients had to be aged 18 to 70, diagnosed with alopecia and judged suitable for DPC therapy, while pregnant patients were excluded. Total RNA was extracted from unfractionated whole blood collected in Tempus Blood RNA tubes. Receptor libraries were prepared by RACE. The data were produced on a NextSeq 500. During library preparation, unique molecular identifiers were attached to individual cDNA molecules so that TCRs could be counted quantitatively and reproducibly. Each blood RNA sample was used to sequence both TCR alpha and TCR beta chains. In the source study's methods: The median number of TCRs per sample was approximately 93,000, ranging from about 20,000 to 750,000. The Decombinator software suite was used to annotate V, J and CDR3 in the TCR reads. To make PS versus PT1 abundance plots, every sample was subsampled to the same number of TCRs (28,000). Expanded TCRs were defined as absent before sensitization and observed at least eight times at the 2-week time point. Using fastp trimming at Q25 and MiXCR clonotype assembly, TCRdb reanalyzed the public sequencing data and kept in-frame beta chains. Identical CDR3 protein sequences are pooled into one entry, listed with their most common genes and DNA. None of the V and J calls come from the authors' own analysis; TCRdb made them. In this sample the table shows around 120,000 distinct CDR3 sequences, roughly 9.6% of which occur a single time. Under 4.5% of the sample comes from the top ten.

V was cut back by 8 bases and J by 5 bases, leaving a gap of 16 bases between them. According to the germline V gene, CDR1 reads MGHRA and CDR2 reads YSYEKL. Spanning cysteine to phenylalanine, the CDR3 consists of 13 amino acids. The sequence is cut down to CDR3 DNA, 39 bases in frame from base 1. Results and caveats for the whole study, not just this receptor: Because all patients had alopecia, a presumed autoimmune disease, the immune response of the patients might differ from that of healthy individuals. The number of PT1 expanded TCRs positively correlated with patch test score, significant at thresholds 8, 16 and 32 but not 4. Significantly more large CDR3 similarity clusters were formed by expanded TCRs than by pre-sensitization or healthy control sets, consistent with antigen-driven responses. Repeated subsampling changed both the strength of the expansion versus patch-test correlation and the threshold at which the correlation became significant. The number of TCRs above 1 in 1000 frequency did not change with DPC sensitization; there was no evidence of global repertoire structure alterations.

The rearranged segments are TRBV4-1 and TRBJ2-7; TRBD1 is perhaps the D gene, given 5 matching bases. The TCR originated in a woman aged 40 to 49 with alopecia areata. Some clones in this sample may be carry-over from other donors' samples. The sample here was whole blood, taken in connection with sensitization to the hapten diphenylcyclopropenone (DPC). This receptor has the CDR3 CASADTTVHEQYF. In nucleotides, the sequence is TGCGCCAGCGCGGACACTACGGTCCACGAGCAGTACTTC.